This TCR beta chain was sequenced for a study of OX40 agonist ivuxolimab in advanced cancers. Study context: Ivuxolimab, which patients received intravenously every 2 weeks, was dosed at 0.01 to 10 mg/kg. The eligibility criteria allowed prior anti-PD-1, anti-PD-L1 or anti-CTLA-4 therapy, and about 40% had some. One patient with hepatocellular carcinoma and two with cutaneous melanoma, three in all, had partial responses.

The V gene lost 1 base and the J gene lost 1 base, with 11 bases spanning the gap. Germline V gene lookup returns CDR1 SGHRS and CDR2 YFSETQ. The CDR3 spans 15 residues. The assay was immunoSEQ multiplex PCR, and TCRdb's table has in-frame clones only and misses some. The sample yields about 68,000 clones, more than 75% seen once. The material sequenced was CD4+ or CD8+ T cells sorted from blood, taken in a trial of the OX40 agonist ivuxolimab. The receptor was isolated from an adult with an advanced solid tumor such as melanoma, head and neck, liver or kidney cancer. This chain connects TRBV5-1 to TRBJ1-1; unclear D gene. CDR3 in amino acids: CASSLYTTPNTEAFF. CDR3 coding DNA: TGCGCCAGCAGCTTGTATACAACCCCGAACACTGAAGCTTTCTTT.